The rows below give T cell receptor beta chains drawn from one sample of a study of identical twins. Using its own MiXCR run on the 5' RACE reads, TCRdb lists one record per CDR3 protein. The sample records roughly 240,000 distinct CDR3 sequences, around 7.6% being singletons. This sample also appeared in a second study, on yellow fever vaccine responses in identical twins.

Sequenced sample: CD8+ T cells sorted from blood. Receptors were obtained from a woman under 30 in good health. Both conserved end residues are part of each CDR3. The D gene is left open where the match is weak. For some rows the clone size is stated as once, few or many, or as a class when expanded; others skip it.

d_call | j_call | clone_size | v_call | cdr3_aa | cdr3_nt
TRBD1 | TRBJ1-3 | many | TRBV20-1 | CSARDVGGTGTFMENTIYF | TGCAGTGCTAGAGATGTGGGCGGGACAGGGACGTTCATGGAGAACACCATATATTTT
- | TRBJ2-7 | - | TRBV15 | CATSRPTGLDSYEQYF | TGTGCCACCAGCAGACCTACAGGCTTAGACTCCTACGAGCAGTACTTC
- | TRBJ2-2 | few | TRBV2 | CASSEWDPENTGELFF | TGTGCCAGCAGTGAATGGGACCCGGAGAACACCGGGGAGCTGTTTTTT
- | TRBJ1-4 | once | TRBV10-1 | CASSESLATNEKLFF | TGCGCCAGCAGTGAGTCACTTGCAACTAATGAAAAACTGTTTTTT
- | TRBJ2-5 | many | TRBV12-3/TRBV12-4 | CASSLIGGQTQETQYF | TGTGCCAGCAGTTTGATAGGCGGTCAGACTCAAGAGACCCAGTACTTC
TRBD1 | TRBJ2-1 | many | TRBV24-1 | CATSELPGQGRNEQFF | TGTGCCACCAGTGAACTTCCGGGACAGGGACGGAATGAGCAGTTCTTC
TRBD1 | TRBJ1-1 | few | TRBV7-8 | CASSPRQGGEGTEAFF | TGTGCCAGCAGCCCACGACAGGGAGGAGAGGGCACTGAAGCTTTCTTT
TRBD2 | TRBJ2-3 | - | TRBV5-1 | CASSLTSGGADTQYF | TGCGCCAGCAGCTTGACTAGCGGGGGAGCGGATACGCAGTATTTT
TRBD2 | TRBJ2-1 | - | TRBV20-1 | CSARDGREFHEQFF | TGCAGTGCTAGAGACGGGCGGGAGTTCCATGAGCAGTTCTTC
- | TRBJ2-3 | few | TRBV2 | CASSEGQGTDTQYF | TGTGCCAGCAGTGAGGGGCAGGGCACAGATACGCAGTATTTT
- | TRBJ1-4 | many | TRBV5-1 | CASSPSGREQTEKLFF | TGCGCCAGCAGCCCATCGGGACGAGAACAAACTGAAAAACTGTTTTTT
TRBD1 | TRBJ2-3 | few | TRBV12-3/TRBV12-4 | CASSPHRGLTDTQYF | TGTGCCAGCAGTCCACACAGGGGCCTCACAGATACGCAGTATTTT
TRBD1 | TRBJ2-7 | many | TRBV18 | CASSPPRTGGSGEQYF | TGTGCCAGCTCACCACCTCGGACAGGGGGTTCCGGCGAGCAGTACTTC
- | TRBJ1-2 | few | TRBV5-1 | CASSLFCYGYTF | TGCGCCAGCAGCTTGTTCTGCTATGGCTACACCTTC
TRBD2 | TRBJ2-7 | - | TRBV20-1 | CSARDHLAGVYEQYF | TGCAGTGCTAGAGATCACCTAGCGGGAGTTTACGAGCAGTACTTC
TRBD1 | TRBJ1-2 | - | TRBV11-2 | CASKPGQGRYGYTF | TGTGCCAGCAAACCGGGACAGGGACGATATGGCTACACCTTC
- | TRBJ2-1 | - | TRBV7-9 | CASSLRQGAYNEQFF | TGTGCCAGCAGCTTACGGCAGGGTGCATACAATGAGCAGTTCTTC
TRBD1 | TRBJ1-4 | many | TRBV12-3/TRBV12-4 | CASSLAGGRSEKLFF | TGTGCCAGCAGTTTAGCAGGGGGCCGTAGTGAAAAACTGTTTTTT
TRBD2 | TRBJ2-7 | many | TRBV12-3/TRBV12-4 | CASSSLTSGISYEQYF | TGTGCCAGCAGTTCCCTGACTAGCGGGATCTCCTACGAGCAGTACTTC
TRBD2 | TRBJ2-7 | - | TRBV6-2/TRBV6-3 | CASSYQLAGTYEQYF | TGTGCCAGCAGTTACCAACTAGCGGGAACCTACGAGCAGTACTTC
- | TRBJ2-2 | - | TRBV6-2/TRBV6-3 | CASSYRRSGGELFF | TGTGCCAGCAGTTACCGGAGGAGTGGCGGGGAGCTGTTTTTT
- | TRBJ2-3 | few | TRBV27 | CASDPDTQYF | TGTGCCAGCGATCCAGATACGCAGTATTTT
TRBD2 | TRBJ2-1 | many | TRBV6-2/TRBV6-3 | CASSYYLAGGYNEQFF | TGTGCCAGCAGTTATTACCTGGCGGGAGGGTACAATGAGCAGTTCTTC
- | TRBJ2-5 | many | TRBV4-1 | CASSPLVLEETQYF | TGCGCCAGCAGCCCACTAGTTTTGGAAGAGACCCAGTACTTC
TRBD1 | TRBJ2-2 | few | TRBV28 | CASSLQGAAGGELFF | TGTGCCAGCAGTTTGCAGGGGGCGGCTGGCGGGGAGCTGTTTTTT
- | TRBJ2-3 | few | TRBV20-1 | CSAWEQGLTDTQYF | TGCAGTGCTTGGGAACAGGGCCTAACAGATACGCAGTATTTT
- | TRBJ2-1 | medium-sized | TRBV7-9 | CASSLVLSSYNEQFF | TGTGCCAGCAGCTTAGTCCTAAGCTCCTACAATGAGCAGTTCTTC
- | TRBJ1-1 | many | TRBV7-3 | CASSLFWGWEAFF | TGTGCCAGCAGCTTATTCTGGGGATGGGAAGCTTTCTTT
TRBD1 | TRBJ2-7 | few | TRBV5-1 | CASSQGDSGFFF | TGCGCCAGCAGCCAGGGGGACAGTGGATTTTTCTTC
TRBD2 | TRBJ2-1 | - | TRBV3-1 | CASSQDWGLAGNEQFF | TGTGCCAGCAGCCAAGATTGGGGACTAGCGGGGAATGAGCAGTTCTTC
- | TRBJ1-5 | - | TRBV7-9 | CASSYFEDQPQHF | TGTGCCAGCAGCTATTTTGAAGATCAGCCCCAGCATTTT
- | TRBJ2-7 | - | TRBV4-1 | CASSQDTGSYEQYF | TGCGCCAGCAGCCAAGATACAGGGTCCTACGAGCAGTACTTC
- | TRBJ2-1 | many | TRBV7-3 | CASSLMGQKSSYNEQFF | TGTGCCAGCAGCTTAATGGGCCAAAAGAGCTCCTACAATGAGCAGTTCTTC